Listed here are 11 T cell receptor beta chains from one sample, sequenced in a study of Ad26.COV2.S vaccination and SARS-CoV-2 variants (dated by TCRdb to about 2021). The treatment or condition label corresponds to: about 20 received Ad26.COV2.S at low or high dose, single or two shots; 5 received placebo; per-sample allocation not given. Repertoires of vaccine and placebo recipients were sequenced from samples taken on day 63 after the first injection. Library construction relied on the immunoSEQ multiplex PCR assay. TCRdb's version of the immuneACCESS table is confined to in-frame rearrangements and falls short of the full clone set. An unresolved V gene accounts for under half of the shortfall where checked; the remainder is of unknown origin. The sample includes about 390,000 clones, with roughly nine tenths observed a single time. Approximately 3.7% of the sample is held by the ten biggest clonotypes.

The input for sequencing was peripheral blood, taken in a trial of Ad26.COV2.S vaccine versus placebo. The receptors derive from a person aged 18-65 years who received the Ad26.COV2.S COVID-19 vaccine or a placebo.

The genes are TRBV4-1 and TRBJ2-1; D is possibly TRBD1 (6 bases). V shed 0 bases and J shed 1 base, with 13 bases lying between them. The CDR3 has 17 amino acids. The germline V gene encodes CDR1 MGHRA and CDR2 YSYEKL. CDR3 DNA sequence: TGCGCCAGCAGCCAAGATGAAGGCAGGGGATCCTACAATGAGCAGTTCTTC. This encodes CASSQDEGRGSYNEQFF.

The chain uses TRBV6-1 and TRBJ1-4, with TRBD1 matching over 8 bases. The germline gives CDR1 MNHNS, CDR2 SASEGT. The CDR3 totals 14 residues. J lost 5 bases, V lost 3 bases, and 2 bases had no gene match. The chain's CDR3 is CASSETGVNEKLFF. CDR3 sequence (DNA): TGTGCCAGCAGTGAGACAGGGGTAAATGAAAAACTGTTTTTT.

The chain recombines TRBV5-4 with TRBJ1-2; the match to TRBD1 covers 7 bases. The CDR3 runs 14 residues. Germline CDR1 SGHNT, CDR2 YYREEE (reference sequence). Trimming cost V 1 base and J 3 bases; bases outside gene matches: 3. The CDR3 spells CASSLSGQDYGYTF. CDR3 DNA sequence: TGTGCCAGCAGCTTGAGTGGACAGGACTATGGCTACACCTTC.

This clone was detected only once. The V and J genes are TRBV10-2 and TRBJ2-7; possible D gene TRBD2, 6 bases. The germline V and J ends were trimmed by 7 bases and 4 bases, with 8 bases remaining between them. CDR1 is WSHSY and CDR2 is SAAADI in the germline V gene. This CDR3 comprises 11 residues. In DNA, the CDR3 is TGCGCCAGCACTGGGGGGTACGAGCAGTACTTC. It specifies CASTGGYEQYF.

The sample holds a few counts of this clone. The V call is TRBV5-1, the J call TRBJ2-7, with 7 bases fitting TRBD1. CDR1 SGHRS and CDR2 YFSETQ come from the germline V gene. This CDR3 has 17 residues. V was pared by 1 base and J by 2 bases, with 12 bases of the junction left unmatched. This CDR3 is CASSLRILGDSAYEQYF. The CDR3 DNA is TGCGCCAGCAGCTTGAGGATATTGGGGGACAGCGCCTACGAGCAGTACTTC.

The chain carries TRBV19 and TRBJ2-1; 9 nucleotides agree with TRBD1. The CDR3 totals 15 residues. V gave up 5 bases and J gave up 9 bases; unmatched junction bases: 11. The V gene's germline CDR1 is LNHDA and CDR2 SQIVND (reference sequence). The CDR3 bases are TGTGCCAGTAGTCGTCCCGGGACAGGGAACTTTGAGCAGTTCTTC. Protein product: CASSRPGTGNFEQFF.

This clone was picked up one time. Here the CDR3 DNA reads TGCGCCAGCAGCCACCCCGTGATTGGGTCCAATGAAGCTTTCTTT. Residues: CASSHPVIGSNEAFF. V is TRBV4-1 and J is TRBJ1-1; D not resolved. The CDR3 covers 15 residues. Germline CDR1 MGHRA, CDR2 YSYEKL. Trimming took off 3 bases at V and 7 bases at J, with 18 bases between the two ends.

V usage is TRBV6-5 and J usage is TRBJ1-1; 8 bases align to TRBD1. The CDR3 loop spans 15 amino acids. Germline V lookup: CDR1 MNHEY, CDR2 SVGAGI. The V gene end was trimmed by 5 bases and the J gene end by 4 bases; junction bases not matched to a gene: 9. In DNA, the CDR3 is TGTGCCAGCAGTCCTCAGACAGGGGCGGTCACTGAAGCTTTCTTT. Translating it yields CASSPQTGAVTEAFF.

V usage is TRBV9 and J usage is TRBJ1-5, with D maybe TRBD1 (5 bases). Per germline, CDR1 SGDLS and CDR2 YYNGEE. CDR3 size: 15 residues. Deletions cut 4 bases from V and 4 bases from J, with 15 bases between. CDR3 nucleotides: TGTGCCAGCAGCCCTCTTCCGGGGGGGAATCAGCCCCAGCATTTT. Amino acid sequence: CASSPLPGGNQPQHF.

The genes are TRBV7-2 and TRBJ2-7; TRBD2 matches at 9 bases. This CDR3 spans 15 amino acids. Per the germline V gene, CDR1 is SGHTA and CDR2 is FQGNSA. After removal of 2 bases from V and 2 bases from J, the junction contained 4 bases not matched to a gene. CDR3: CASSLSSGVAYEQYF. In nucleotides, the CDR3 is TGTGCCAGCAGCTTATCTAGCGGGGTGGCCTACGAGCAGTACTTC.

Here the CDR3 DNA reads TGTGCCAGCAGTTATCGGGGGGACTCTGACCATAGTACCGCGGCCTACGAGCAGTACTTC. Amino acids: CASSYRGDSDHSTAAYEQYF. The chain combines TRBV6-2 or TRBV6-3 with TRBJ2-7; 7 bases match TRBD2. The CDR3 is 20 residues long. V trimming: 3 bases; J trimming: 2 bases; junction bases outside the gene matches: 22. The V gene's germline CDR1 is MNHEY and CDR2 SVGEGT.